The rows below give T cell receptor beta chains drawn from one sample of a study of cytomegalovirus exposure and HLA in healthy donors. Assay: immunoSEQ multiplex PCR; the TCRdb copy retains only in-frame clones and omits some. The sample lists roughly 160,000 clones; roughly 77% were seen once. The specimen was PBMCs. These receptors originate from a woman aged 40 to 50 in good health and CMV-seropositive. Both conserved end residues are part of each CDR3. D genes are given only for firm matches.

V	J	length	D	CDR3
TRBV7-9	TRBJ2-7	12	NA	CASSFAIYEQYF
TRBV13	TRBJ1-4	15	NA	CASSLSGVRGAKLFF
TRBV19	TRBJ2-7	14	TRBD1	CASSMGQALYEQYF
TRBV5-6	TRBJ2-7	16	TRBD1	CASSKGPTGVNYEQYF
TRBV18	TRBJ2-7	14	TRBD2	CASSPREDAYEQYF
TRBV19	TRBJ2-7	15	TRBD1	CASSPRDRGAYEQYF
TRBV19	TRBJ2-2	15	NA	CASSIRAMQSGELFF
TRBV10-3	TRBJ1-3	12	TRBD1	CAISEERQGAYF
TRBV7-3	TRBJ1-1	15	NA	CASSLRRALGTEAFF
TRBV7-9	TRBJ1-2	16	TRBD1	CASSLGLGQGAYGYTF
TRBV7-2	NA	12	NA	CASSPPDNEQYF
TRBV6-5	TRBJ1-2	15	TRBD1	CASSSRYTGGYGYTF
TRBV4-3	TRBJ1-1	16	TRBD1	CASSQDDRVMNTEAFF
TRBV5-6	TRBJ2-1	15	NA	CASSFPSVSYNEQFF
TRBV7-3	TRBJ2-7	14	NA	CASSLRGGGDEQYF
TRBV4-1	TRBJ1-1	15	TRBD1	CASSQVGGQGSLAFF
TRBV28	TRBJ2-1	15	TRBD2	CASSLEASGKDEQFF
TRBV5-1	TRBJ2-4	17	TRBD1	CASSYLATGGTKNIQYF
TRBV19	TRBJ2-1	13	TRBD2	CASSDLAGAEQFF
TRBV7-9	TRBJ2-5	14	TRBD1	CASSTRGPGETQYF
TRBV5-1	TRBJ2-5	16	NA	CASSLGGSLSQETQYF
TRBV5-1	TRBJ2-7	15	TRBD2	CASSGGHAPASGSSF